This entry lists 26 T cell receptor beta chains sequenced from one sample in a study of cytomegalovirus exposure and HLA in healthy donors. The PCR made use of 60 Vbeta and 13 Jbeta primers. The assay was immunoSEQ multiplex PCR, and TCRdb's table has in-frame clones only and misses some. The table shows around 190,000 clones, with around 80% occurring only once. Input material: PBMCs. These receptors were collected from a man aged 25-45 years in good health and CMV-seronegative.

V and J are TRBV29-1 and TRBJ2-3; the match to TRBD1 covers 9 bases. Germline CDR1 SQVTM, CDR2 ANQGSEA. Trimming cost V 7 bases and J 2 bases; bases outside gene matches: 10. The CDR3 is 15 residues long. Here the CDR3 reads CSAPLTGGTTDTQYF. CDR3 nucleotides: TGCAGCGCCCCCCTTACAGGGGGCACCACAGATACGCAGTATTTT.

A few counts support this clone. The J gene is TRBJ1-1, the V gene TRBV28, with a possible D match to TRBD1 (6 bases). The CDR3 covers 12 residues. Germline CDR1 MDHEN, CDR2 SYDVKM. The V end lost 4 bases, the J end lost 8 bases, and 11 bases lay between the germline ends. Here the CDR3 DNA reads TGTGCCAGCAGTTCGGGACAACTGGAAGCTTTCTTT. Amino acid sequence: CASSSGQLEAFF. Drawing the rest from reference TRBV28 and TRBJ1-1, the complete variable domain is DVKVTQSSRYLVKRTGEKVFLECVQDMDHENMFWYRQDPGLGLRLIYFSYDVKMKEKGDIPEGYSVSREKKERFSLILESASTNQTSMYLCASSSGQLEAFFGQGTRLTVV.

The chain combines TRBV19 with TRBJ1-1, with D perhaps TRBD1 (6 bases). CDR1 is LNHDA, CDR2 SQIVND, per germline (reference sequence). The CDR3 is 14 residues long. Between the trimmed V and J ends, which lost 3 bases and 5 bases, there was a span of 13 bases. CDR3 sequence (DNA): TGTGCCAGTAGTATGGGGGGGCATATGACTGAAGCTTTCTTT. It translates to CASSMGGHMTEAFF.

V and J are TRBV5-1 and TRBJ2-2; 7 bases fit TRBD1. The V gene's germline CDR1 is SGHRS and CDR2 YFSETQ. Germline trimming cut 0 bases from V and 1 base from J; bases unmatched to any gene: 9. The CDR3 runs 18 residues. The CDR3 loop reads CASSLGSRGQQNTGELFF. CDR3 bases: TGCGCCAGCAGCTTGGGGTCTAGGGGACAGCAGAACACCGGGGAGCTGTTTTTT.

This clone was seen only once. This chain connects TRBV19 to TRBJ1-2, with 10 nucleotides matching TRBD1. From germline, CDR1 is LNHDA and CDR2 SQIVND (reference sequence). Trimming cost V 6 bases and J 5 bases; bases outside gene matches: 9. The CDR3 length is 15 residues. The CDR3 nucleotides read TGTGCCAGTAGCACCGGGACAGGGGTCGAATATGGCTACACCTTC. Protein: CASSTGTGVEYGYTF.

The V gene is TRBV19, the J gene TRBJ2-7; 9 nucleotides line up with TRBD1. V was pared by 6 bases and J by 3 bases, with 9 bases of the junction left unmatched. From germline, CDR1 is LNHDA and CDR2 SQIVND (reference sequence). The CDR3 contains 15 residues. The CDR3 DNA is TGTGCCAGTAGGATGACAGGGGGAAGTTTCTACGAGCAGTACTTC. Its protein is CASRMTGGSFYEQYF.

The chain links TRBV7-3 to TRBJ2-2; perhaps TRBD1 as D (5 bases). The CDR3 has 15 residues. Germline CDR1 reads SGHTA; CDR2 reads FQGTGA. Trimming took off 4 bases at V and 1 base at J, with 10 bases between the two ends. The CDR3 loop reads CASSSTARNTGELFF. For the CDR3, the DNA is TGTGCCAGCAGCTCGACAGCCAGGAACACCGGGGAGCTGTTTTTT.

The chain has TRBV5-6 and TRBJ2-7; D gene uncertain. This CDR3 spans 13 amino acids. CDR1 is SGHDT and CDR2 is YYEEEE in the germline V gene. V lost 1 base and J lost 0, with 5 bases in between. The CDR3 loop is CASSLTISYEQYF. The DNA for the CDR3 is TGTGCCAGCAGCTTGACAATCTCCTACGAGCAGTACTTC.

This clone was recorded a few times. The rearrangement uses TRBV6-4 and TRBJ1-5; D is ambiguous. This CDR3 contains 15 residues. Germline assignment: CDR1 MRHNA and CDR2 SNTAGT. Between the trimmed V and J ends, which lost 0 bases and 1 base, there was a span of 7 bases. The CDR3 loop is CASSDSAGSNQPQHF. The CDR3 DNA reads TGTGCCAGCAGTGACTCCGCAGGCAGCAATCAGCCCCAGCATTTT.

The J gene is TRBJ1-1, the V gene TRBV6-6, with D unresolved. V was trimmed by 0 bases and J by 7 bases, leaving 12 bases between them. Germline loops: CDR1 MNHNY, CDR2 SVGAGI (reference sequence). The CDR3 has 14 amino acids. CDR3 coding DNA: TGTGCCAGCAGTTACTCGAACGGGTGGAGTGAAGCTTTCTTT. Its protein is CASSYSNGWSEAFF.

The chain joins TRBV9 to TRBJ2-7; 8 bases fit TRBD1. With V trimmed by 2 bases and J by 6 bases, 7 bases remained unmatched. Germline-derived CDR1 and CDR2 are SGDLS and YYNGEE. This CDR3 spans 14 amino acids. The chain's CDR3 is CASSVKDRVSEQYF. The CDR3 DNA is TGTGCCAGCAGCGTCAAGGACAGGGTATCCGAGCAGTACTTC. Full variable domain (remainder filled in from reference TRBV9 and TRBJ2-7): DSGVTQTPKHLITATGQRVTLRCSPRSGDLSVYWYQQSLDQGLQFLIQYYNGEERAKGNILERFSAQQFPDLHSELNLSSLELGDSALYFCASSVKDRVSEQYFGPGTRLTVT.

This sequence joins TRBV30 and TRBJ1-1; D gene ambiguous. This CDR3 region has 12 residues. The V end lost 2 bases, the J end lost 6 bases, and 10 bases lay between the germline ends. From germline, CDR1 is GTSNPN and CDR2 SVGIG (reference sequence). The CDR3 region is CAWSRSFAEAFF. For the CDR3, the DNA is TGTGCCTGGAGTAGGAGCTTCGCTGAAGCTTTCTTT.

The chain employs TRBV27 and TRBJ2-7; D remains ambiguous. The V end was cut by 5 bases, the J end by 0 bases, with 17 bases between. The V gene's germline CDR1 is MNHEY and CDR2 SMNVEV (reference sequence). The CDR3 is 16 residues long. CDR3 bases: TGTGCCAGCAGTCCCCAGACGGGTCTCTCCTCCTACGAGCAGTACTTC. This encodes CASSPQTGLSSYEQYF.

The chain is built from TRBV6-5 and TRBJ1-1; D ambiguous. CDR1 is MNHEY, CDR2 SVGAGI, per germline. The CDR3 has 12 amino acids. Trimming shortened V by 6 bases and J by 7 bases, and 12 bases separated the two germline ends. In nucleotides, the CDR3 is TGTGCCAGCAGCAAGCGCCGGAGTGAAGCTTTCTTT. The encoded protein is CASSKRRSEAFF.

The CDR3 DNA sequence: TGTGCCAGCAGCGCTGGACTAGCGGGAGCGTATCGGGAGACCCAGTACTTC. Its protein is CASSAGLAGAYRETQYF. The chain couples TRBV5-6 to TRBJ2-5; 13 bases match TRBD2. The germline V gene has CDR1 SGHDT and CDR2 YYEEEE. The CDR3 has 17 amino acids. Losses at the gene ends were 4 bases for V and 5 bases for J; bases not matched to a gene: 11.

There are a few counts of this clone. This chain uses TRBV27 with TRBJ2-3, with 7 bases lining up with TRBD2. From germline, CDR1 is MNHEY and CDR2 SMNVEV (reference sequence). With 2 bases clipped from V and 3 bases from J, the junction kept 5 bases outside the gene matches. There are 15 residues in the CDR3. The CDR3 reads CASSLRYGGTDTQYF. The CDR3 DNA follows: TGTGCCAGCAGTTTACGATACGGGGGGACAGATACGCAGTATTTT.

V usage is TRBV10-3 and J usage is TRBJ2-3, with unresolved D. The V end lost 8 bases, the J end lost 0 bases, and 6 bases lay between the germline ends. The CDR3 extends over 12 amino acids. The germline V gene has CDR1 ENHRY and CDR2 SYGVKD. The CDR3 loop reads CAIGFSTDTQYF. The CDR3 DNA reads TGTGCCATCGGCTTTAGCACAGATACGCAGTATTTT.

This chain uses TRBV15 with TRBJ2-7; 9 positions match TRBD1. The CDR3 runs 16 residues. V was pared by 5 bases and J by 2 bases, with 10 bases of the junction left unmatched. The germline gives CDR1 LNHNV, CDR2 YYDKDF (reference sequence). CDR3 bases: TGTGCCACCAGCGGACGGACAGGGGTGGGAGCCTACGAGCAGTACTTC. Its translation: CATSGRTGVGAYEQYF.

This chain uses TRBV30 with TRBJ1-4, with TRBD1 as a possible D gene (6 bases). Germline CDR1 is GTSNPN and CDR2 is SVGIG (reference sequence). V was shortened by 4 bases and J by 1 base, with 7 bases between the two germline ends. The CDR3 consists of 13 residues. The CDR3 loop reads CAWKGETNEKLFF. The CDR3 nucleotides read TGTGCCTGGAAGGGGGAAACTAATGAAAAACTGTTTTTT.

The genes are TRBV5-4 and TRBJ1-1; 8 nucleotides match TRBD1. Germline V lookup: CDR1 SGHNT, CDR2 YYREEE (reference sequence). This CDR3 is built from 15 residues. The J segment lost 4 bases and the V segment lost 2 bases, leaving 7 bases of the junction unmatched. For the CDR3, the DNA is TGTGCCAGCAGCTTTGCAGGGGGCAGGGTCACTGAAGCTTTCTTT. Its protein is CASSFAGGRVTEAFF.

This clone has a single count. V and J are TRBV15 and TRBJ1-1; TRBD1 matches at 8 bases. V was pared by 5 bases and J by 7 bases, with 12 bases of the junction left unmatched. CDR3 length: 15 amino acids. CDR1 and CDR2 (germline): LNHNV, YYDKDF (reference sequence). As DNA, the CDR3 is TGTGCCACCAGCTTTCGGGGACAGGCCGGGGATGAAGCTTTCTTT. Translating it yields CATSFRGQAGDEAFF.

DNA for the CDR3: TGTGCCAGCAGTGAAGCGTCGGGTTACAATGAGCAGTTCTTC. Protein: CASSEASGYNEQFF. The rearrangement links TRBV6-1 to TRBJ2-1; D is unclear. Germline values: CDR1 MNHNS, CDR2 SASEGT. Trimming pared 0 bases from V and 4 bases from J, leaving 7 bases between. The CDR3 contains 14 residues.

V usage is TRBV30 and J usage is TRBJ1-3, with TRBD1 as a possible D gene (5 bases). The CDR3 is 17 amino acids. The germline V gene encodes CDR1 GTSNPN and CDR2 SVGIG (reference sequence). Between the trimmed V and J ends, which lost 4 bases and 2 bases, there was a span of 21 bases. The CDR3 spells CAWISSGGEQPGNTIYF. The CDR3 coding sequence is TGTGCCTGGATTTCGTCCGGGGGAGAGCAGCCTGGAAACACCATATATTTT. The full variable domain, with the rest looked up from reference TRBV30 and TRBJ1-3, is SQTIHQWPATLVQPVGSPLSLECTVEGTSNPNLYWYRQAAGRGLQLLFYSVGIGQISSEVPQNLSASRPQDRQFILSSKKLLLSDSGFYLCAWISSGGEQPGNTIYFGEGSWLTVV.

The V and J genes are TRBV11-2 and TRBJ2-5; 7 bases map to TRBD1. Germline CDR1 reads SGHAT; CDR2 reads FQNNGV. The CDR3 spans 14 residues. V lost 6 bases to trimming and J lost 3 bases; unmatched junction nucleotides: 7. The CDR3 coding sequence is TGTGCCAGCAGGCCGACAGGGCAAGAAGAGACCCAGTACTTC. Translation gives CASRPTGQEETQYF. The full variable domain, with the rest looked up from reference TRBV11-2 and TRBJ2-5, is EAGVAQSPRYKIIEKRQSVAFWCNPISGHATLYWYQQILGQGPKLLIQFQNNGVVDDSQLPKDRFSAERLKGVDSTLKIQPAKLEDSAVYLCASRPTGQEETQYFGPGTRLLVL.

In its sample, this clone was seen once. This chain uses TRBV18 with TRBJ1-5, with no clear D. CDR1 and CDR2 (germline): KGHSH, LQKENI. This CDR3 has 14 amino acids. The V gene lost 3 bases and the J gene lost 3 bases, with 9 bases spanning the gap. CDR3 loop: CASSPVQNNQPQHF. The CDR3 coding sequence is TGTGCCAGCTCACCCGTACAGAACAATCAGCCCCAGCATTTT.

The chain employs TRBV4-1 and TRBJ1-3; D is possibly TRBD1 (6 bases). Germline V gene sequence: CDR1 MGHRA, CDR2 YSYEKL. The V end was cut by 0 bases, the J end by 2 bases, with 11 bases between. The CDR3 runs to 16 residues. The CDR3 loop is CASSQEYRATGNTIYF. Here the CDR3 DNA reads TGCGCCAGCAGCCAAGAATACAGGGCAACTGGAAACACCATATATTTT.